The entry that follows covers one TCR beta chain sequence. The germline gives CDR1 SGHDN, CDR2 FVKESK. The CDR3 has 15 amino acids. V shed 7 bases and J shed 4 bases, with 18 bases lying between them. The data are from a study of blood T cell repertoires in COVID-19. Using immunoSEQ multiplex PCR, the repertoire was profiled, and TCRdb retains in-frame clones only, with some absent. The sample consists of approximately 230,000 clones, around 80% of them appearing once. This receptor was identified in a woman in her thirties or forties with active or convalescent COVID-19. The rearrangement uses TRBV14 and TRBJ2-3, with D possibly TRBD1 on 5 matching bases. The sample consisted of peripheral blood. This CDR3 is CASTPGYSGADTQYF. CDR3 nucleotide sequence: TGTGCCAGCACCCCAGGGTACAGTGGGGCAGATACGCAGTATTTT.